This T cell receptor beta chain derives from a study of CD8+ T cells in alopecia areata. Findings and limits, study-wide: Scalp samples also yield sequences of resident alphabeta T cells from normal skin. Normal scalp showed lower clonality than lesional scalp, especially alopecia totalis/universalis.

CDR1 is NSQYPW and CDR2 is LRSPGD in the germline V gene (reference sequence). This CDR3 has 15 residues. The V gene end was trimmed by 3 bases and the J gene end by 1 base; junction bases not matched to a gene: 3. After isolation, RNA underwent reverse transcription to generate cDNA as the sequencing template. Sequencing used immunoSEQ multiplex PCR; TCRdb keeps in-frame clones, though not all of them. The repertoire consists of about 110,000 clones, none detected only once. In the case of this clone: Its antigen is not known. Any gene name here is a mouse gene name. The read terminates 4 residues ahead of where the CDR3 ends, so the germline J gene completes it.

Material for sequencing was lesional skin. This chain connects TRBV1 to TRBJ2-1, with 7 bases identical to TRBD1. The clonotype originates from a C3H/HeJ mouse with alopecia areata. MHC haplotype here: H2-k. The CDR3 bases that were read are TGCACCTGCAGTGCTAGGGGACAGAACTATGCT. Amino acid sequence: CTCSARGQNYA. The whole CDR3 reads CTCSARGQNYAEQFF.